This is a list of T cell receptor beta chains from one sample in a study of blood T cell repertoires in COVID-19. Clones were sequenced by immunoSEQ multiplex PCR, and TCRdb holds only the in-frame ones, with some missing. The sample holds some 130,000 clones, roughly four fifths seen once. Sample: peripheral blood. Every receptor here comes from a human donor in a cohort sampled during active COVID-19. The CDR3 runs from the conserved cysteine through the conserved F or W. A D gene is named only where the DNA matches it firmly. Clone size, where shown, is once, few, many, or a class for clones that have expanded.

clone_size: -
d_call: -
v_call: TRBV7-2
j_call: TRBJ2-7
cdr3_aa: CASKLGGPPAEQYF
cdr3_nt: TGTGCCAGCAAGCTGGGGGGACCTCCTGCCGAGCAGTACTTC

clone_size: -
d_call: -
v_call: TRBV27
j_call: TRBJ2-7
cdr3_aa: CASSFGTVAYEQYF
cdr3_nt: TGTGCCAGCAGTTTCGGCACAGTCGCCTACGAGCAGTACTTC

clone_size: -
d_call: -
v_call: TRBV5-1
j_call: TRBJ1-2
cdr3_aa: CASSLDPGNGYTF
cdr3_nt: TGCGCCAGCAGCTTGGACCCAGGAAATGGCTACACCTTC

clone_size: -
d_call: -
v_call: TRBV19
j_call: TRBJ1-6
cdr3_aa: CASSPSGGYGSPLHF
cdr3_nt: TGTGCCAGTAGTCCCAGTGGGGGGTATGGCTCACCCCTCCACTTT

clone_size: once
d_call: -
v_call: TRBV15
j_call: TRBJ1-1
cdr3_aa: CATSREGHSKGGTEAFF
cdr3_nt: TGTGCCACCAGCAGAGAGGGACATTCCAAAGGGGGCACTGAAGCTTTCTTT

clone_size: -
d_call: -
v_call: TRBV27
j_call: TRBJ1-5
cdr3_aa: CASSRFTGGNGQPQHF
cdr3_nt: TGTGCCAGCAGTCGGTTTACGGGGGGCAATGGTCAGCCCCAGCATTTT

clone_size: -
d_call: -
v_call: TRBV4-1
j_call: TRBJ2-1
cdr3_aa: CASSQRQGLNEQFF
cdr3_nt: TGCGCCAGCAGCCAACGACAGGGACTCAATGAGCAGTTCTTC

clone_size: -
d_call: -
v_call: TRBV4-1
j_call: TRBJ1-1
cdr3_aa: CASSQELGANTEAFF
cdr3_nt: TGCGCCAGCAGCCAAGAACTGGGGGCGAACACTGAAGCTTTCTTT

clone_size: -
d_call: TRBD1
v_call: TRBV6-6
j_call: TRBJ2-7
cdr3_aa: CASSHPGQGGEQYF
cdr3_nt: TGTGCCAGCAGTCACCCGGGACAGGGTGGGGAGCAGTACTTC

clone_size: -
d_call: -
v_call: TRBV19
j_call: TRBJ1-5
cdr3_aa: CASIKGGAPGQPQHF
cdr3_nt: TGTGCCAGTATCAAGGGCGGGGCCCCAGGGCAGCCCCAGCATTTT

clone_size: -
d_call: TRBD2
v_call: TRBV5-1
j_call: TRBJ2-1
cdr3_aa: CASSLSGLAGYNEQFF
cdr3_nt: TGCGCCAGCAGCTTGTCAGGACTAGCGGGGTACAATGAGCAGTTCTTC

clone_size: -
d_call: -
v_call: TRBV6-5
j_call: TRBJ2-1
cdr3_aa: CASRETGGAYNEQFF
cdr3_nt: TGTGCCAGCAGAGAGACAGGTGGGGCGTACAATGAGCAGTTCTTC

clone_size: -
d_call: TRBD2
v_call: TRBV7-2
j_call: TRBJ2-3
cdr3_aa: CASRRRSGGALDTQYF
cdr3_nt: TGTGCCAGCAGGCGCAGAAGCGGGGGGGCACTGGATACGCAGTATTTT

clone_size: -
d_call: -
v_call: TRBV16
j_call: TRBJ2-2
cdr3_aa: CASSLTSSGELFF
cdr3_nt: TGTGCCAGCAGCCTGACTAGTAGCGGGGAGCTGTTTTTT

clone_size: -
d_call: TRBD1
v_call: TRBV6-5
j_call: TRBJ1-2
cdr3_aa: CASSSPDRGSYGYTF
cdr3_nt: TGTGCCAGCAGTTCCCCCGACAGGGGGTCCTATGGCTACACCTTC

clone_size: -
d_call: TRBD1
v_call: TRBV5-6
j_call: TRBJ1-6
cdr3_aa: CASSVDRLSYSPLHF
cdr3_nt: TGTGCCAGCAGCGTGGACAGGCTTTCTTATTCACCCCTCCACTTT

clone_size: -
d_call: -
v_call: TRBV12-3/TRBV12-4
j_call: TRBJ1-1
cdr3_aa: CASSFGLTEAFF
cdr3_nt: TGTGCCAGCAGTTTCGGACTAACTGAAGCTTTCTTT

clone_size: many
d_call: TRBD2
v_call: TRBV27
j_call: TRBJ2-1
cdr3_aa: CASSLYAAGGNSEQFF
cdr3_nt: TGTGCCAGCAGTTTGTACGCAGCGGGGGGAAATTCTGAGCAGTTCTTC

clone_size: -
d_call: TRBD1
v_call: TRBV19
j_call: TRBJ1-1
cdr3_aa: CATQTGFNTEAFF
cdr3_nt: TGTGCCACCCAGACAGGGTTTAACACTGAAGCTTTCTTT

clone_size: -
d_call: TRBD2
v_call: TRBV6-1
j_call: TRBJ2-3
cdr3_aa: CASSERGGGSPGVTQYF
cdr3_nt: TGTGCCAGCAGTGAACGCGGGGGGGGGTCCCCCGGCGTTACGCAGTATTTT

clone_size: -
d_call: -
v_call: TRBV6-5
j_call: TRBJ1-5
cdr3_aa: CASSPTGRSNQPQHF
cdr3_nt: TGTGCCAGCAGCCCAACGGGTAGGAGCAATCAGCCCCAGCATTTT

clone_size: -
d_call: TRBD1
v_call: TRBV30
j_call: TRBJ2-3
cdr3_aa: CAWSAKGARVDTQYF
cdr3_nt: TGTGCCTGGAGTGCGAAGGGGGCGAGGGTAGATACGCAGTATTTT

clone_size: -
d_call: TRBD2
v_call: TRBV29-1
j_call: TRBJ2-5
cdr3_aa: CSVLGDSGVETQYF
cdr3_nt: TGCAGCGTGCTGGGTGATAGCGGGGTGGAGACCCAGTACTTC

clone_size: -
d_call: -
v_call: TRBV9
j_call: TRBJ2-1
cdr3_aa: CASSVEIRNNEQFF
cdr3_nt: TGTGCCAGCAGCGTAGAAATCAGAAACAATGAGCAGTTCTTC

clone_size: few
d_call: -
v_call: TRBV18
j_call: TRBJ2-7
cdr3_aa: CASSSSYEQYF
cdr3_nt: TGTGCCAGCTCGTCGAGTTACGAGCAGTACTTC

clone_size: -
d_call: -
v_call: TRBV21-1
j_call: TRBJ1-5
cdr3_aa: CASSPTGYSNQPQHF
cdr3_nt: TGTGCCAGCAGTCCGACAGGGTATAGCAATCAGCCCCAGCATTTT

clone_size: -
d_call: -
v_call: TRBV30
j_call: TRBJ1-4
cdr3_aa: CAWSVRAGEKLFF
cdr3_nt: TGTGCCTGGAGTGTACGGGCGGGTGAAAAACTGTTTTTT

clone_size: -
d_call: -
v_call: TRBV29-1
j_call: TRBJ1-4
cdr3_aa: CSVEALGGMSEKLFF
cdr3_nt: TGCAGCGTCGAAGCCCTAGGAGGGATGAGTGAAAAACTGTTTTTT

clone_size: -
d_call: -
v_call: TRBV10-3
j_call: TRBJ1-1
cdr3_aa: CAISAELNTEAFF
cdr3_nt: TGTGCCATCAGTGCGGAGTTGAACACTGAAGCTTTCTTT

clone_size: -
d_call: -
v_call: TRBV5-1
j_call: TRBJ1-1
cdr3_aa: CASSLAGPRENTEAFF
cdr3_nt: TGCGCCAGCAGCTTGGCAGGGCCCCGTGAGAACACTGAAGCTTTCTTT

clone_size: -
d_call: TRBD2
v_call: TRBV3-1/TRBV3-2
j_call: TRBJ2-2
cdr3_aa: CASSQDLGGGAGGGELFF
cdr3_nt: TGTGCCAGCAGCCAAGATCTTGGCGGGGGGGCTGGTGGCGGGGAGCTGTTTTTT

clone_size: -
d_call: TRBD1
v_call: TRBV19
j_call: TRBJ1-6
cdr3_aa: CASMGPRDRSSYNSPLHF
cdr3_nt: TGTGCCAGTATGGGACCCCGGGACAGGAGCTCCTATAATTCACCCCTCCACTTT

clone_size: -
d_call: -
v_call: TRBV18
j_call: TRBJ2-2
cdr3_aa: CASSPPAGELFF
cdr3_nt: TGTGCCAGCTCACCGCCAGCCGGGGAGCTGTTTTTT

clone_size: -
d_call: -
v_call: TRBV7-9
j_call: TRBJ2-3
cdr3_aa: CASSFKQGDGLDTQYF
cdr3_nt: TGTGCCAGCAGCTTCAAGCAGGGTGATGGGCTAGATACGCAGTATTTT

clone_size: -
d_call: TRBD1
v_call: TRBV30
j_call: TRBJ1-1
cdr3_aa: CAWRDRGGTEAFF
cdr3_nt: TGTGCCTGGAGGGACAGGGGGGGAACTGAAGCTTTCTTT

clone_size: -
d_call: TRBD1
v_call: TRBV29-1
j_call: TRBJ2-7
cdr3_aa: CSVETGSSYEQYF
cdr3_nt: TGCAGCGTAGAGACAGGGTCCTCCTACGAGCAGTACTTC

clone_size: -
d_call: TRBD1
v_call: TRBV11-3
j_call: TRBJ1-1
cdr3_aa: CASSATGDGDTEAFF
cdr3_nt: TGTGCCAGCAGCGCAACAGGGGACGGGGACACTGAAGCTTTCTTT

clone_size: -
d_call: -
v_call: TRBV20-1
j_call: TRBJ1-1
cdr3_aa: CSASVRKNTEAFF
cdr3_nt: TGCAGTGCTAGTGTGCGGAAGAACACTGAAGCTTTCTTT

clone_size: -
d_call: -
v_call: TRBV4-1
j_call: TRBJ2-3
cdr3_aa: CASSQVVGAHADTQYF
cdr3_nt: TGCGCCAGCAGCCAAGTAGTGGGGGCGCATGCAGATACGCAGTATTTT

clone_size: -
d_call: TRBD1
v_call: TRBV12-3/TRBV12-4
j_call: TRBJ1-2
cdr3_aa: CASSLGQAYGYTF
cdr3_nt: TGTGCCAGCAGCCTCGGACAGGCCTATGGCTACACCTTC

clone_size: -
d_call: -
v_call: TRBV7-9
j_call: TRBJ2-3
cdr3_aa: CASSPGGDYHSGQYF
cdr3_nt: TGTGCCAGCAGCCCCGGGGGAGATTACCACTCTGGGCAGTATTTT